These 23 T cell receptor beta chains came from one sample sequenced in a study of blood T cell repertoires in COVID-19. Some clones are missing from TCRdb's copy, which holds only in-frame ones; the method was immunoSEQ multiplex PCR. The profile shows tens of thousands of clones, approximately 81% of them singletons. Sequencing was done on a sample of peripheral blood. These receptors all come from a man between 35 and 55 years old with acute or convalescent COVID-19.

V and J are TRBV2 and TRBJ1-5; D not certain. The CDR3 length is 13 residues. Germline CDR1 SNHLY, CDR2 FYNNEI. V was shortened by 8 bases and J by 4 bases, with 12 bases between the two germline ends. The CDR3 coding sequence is TGTGCCAGCGTAACTGGAGAGAATCAGCCCCAGCATTTT. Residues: CASVTGENQPQHF.

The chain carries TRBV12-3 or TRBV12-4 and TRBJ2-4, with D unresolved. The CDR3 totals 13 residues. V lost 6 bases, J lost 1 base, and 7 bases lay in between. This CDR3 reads CASSPFAKNIQYF. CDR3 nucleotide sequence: TGTGCCAGCAGCCCGTTCGCCAAAAACATTCAGTACTTC.

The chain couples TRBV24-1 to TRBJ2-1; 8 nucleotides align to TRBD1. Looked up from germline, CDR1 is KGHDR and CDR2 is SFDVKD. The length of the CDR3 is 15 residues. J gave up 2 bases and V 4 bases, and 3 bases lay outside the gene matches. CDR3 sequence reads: CATSDPTGAYNEQFF. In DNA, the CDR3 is TGTGCCACCAGTGACCCGACAGGGGCCTACAATGAGCAGTTCTTC.

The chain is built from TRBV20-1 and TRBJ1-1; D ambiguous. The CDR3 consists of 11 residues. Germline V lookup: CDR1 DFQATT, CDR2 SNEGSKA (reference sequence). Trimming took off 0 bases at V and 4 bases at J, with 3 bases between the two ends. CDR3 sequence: CSARDLTEAFF. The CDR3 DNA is TGCAGTGCTAGAGATCTCACTGAAGCTTTCTTT.

The CDR3 coding sequence is TGCGCCAGCAACCCTACAGGGGATGGCTATGGCTACACCTTC. Translating gives CASNPTGDGYGYTF. V is TRBV5-1 and J is TRBJ1-2, with TRBD1 matching 7 bases. CDR1 is SGHRS, CDR2 YFSETQ, per germline. There are 14 residues in the CDR3. V lost 6 bases to trimming and J lost 4 bases; unmatched junction nucleotides: 9.

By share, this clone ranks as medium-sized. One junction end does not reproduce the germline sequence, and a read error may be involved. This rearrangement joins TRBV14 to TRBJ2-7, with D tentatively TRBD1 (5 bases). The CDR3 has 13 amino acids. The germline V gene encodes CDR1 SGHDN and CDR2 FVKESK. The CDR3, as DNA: TGTGCCAGCAGCCTTTTGGGGCAGGGCCGGTCAATTTTC. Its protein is CASSLLGQGRSIF.

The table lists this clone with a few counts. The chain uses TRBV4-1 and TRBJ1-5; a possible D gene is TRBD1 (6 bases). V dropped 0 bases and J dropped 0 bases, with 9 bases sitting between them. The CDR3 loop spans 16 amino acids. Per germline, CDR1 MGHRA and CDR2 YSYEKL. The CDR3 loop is CASSQEGGHSNQPQHF. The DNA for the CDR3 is TGCGCCAGCAGCCAAGAAGGGGGACATAGCAATCAGCCCCAGCATTTT.

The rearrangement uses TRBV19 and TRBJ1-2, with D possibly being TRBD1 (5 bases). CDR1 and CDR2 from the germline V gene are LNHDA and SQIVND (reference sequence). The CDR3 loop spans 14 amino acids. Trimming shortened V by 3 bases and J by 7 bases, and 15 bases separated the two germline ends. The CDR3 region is CASSIGGRVSGYTF. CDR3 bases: TGTGCCAGTAGTATTGGTGGCAGGGTTAGTGGCTACACCTTC.

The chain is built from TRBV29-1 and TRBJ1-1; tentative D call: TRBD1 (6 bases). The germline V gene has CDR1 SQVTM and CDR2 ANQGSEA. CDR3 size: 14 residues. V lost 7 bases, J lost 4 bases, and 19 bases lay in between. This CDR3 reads CSAQTGARTTEAFF. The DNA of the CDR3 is TGCAGCGCACAGACAGGAGCCCGAACCACTGAAGCTTTCTTT. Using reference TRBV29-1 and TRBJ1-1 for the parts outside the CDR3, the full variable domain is SAVISQKPSRDICQRGTSLTIQCQVDSQVTMMFWYRQQPGQSLTLIATANQGSEATYESGFVIDKFPISRPNLTFSTLTVSNMSPEDSSIYLCSAQTGARTTEAFFGQGTRLTVV.

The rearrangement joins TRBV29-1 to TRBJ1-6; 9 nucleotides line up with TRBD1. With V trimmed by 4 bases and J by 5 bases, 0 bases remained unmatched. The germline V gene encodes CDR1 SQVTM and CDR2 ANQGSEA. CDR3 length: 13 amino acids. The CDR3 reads CSVGTGDNSPLHF. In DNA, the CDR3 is TGCAGCGTTGGGACAGGGGATAATTCACCCCTCCACTTT.

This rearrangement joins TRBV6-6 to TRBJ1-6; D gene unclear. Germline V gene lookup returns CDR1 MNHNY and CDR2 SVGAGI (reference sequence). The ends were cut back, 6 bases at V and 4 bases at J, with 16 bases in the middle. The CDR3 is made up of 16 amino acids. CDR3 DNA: TGTGCCAGCAGCTATGACCCGGGGTCATATAATTCACCCCTCCACTTT. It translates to CASSYDPGSYNSPLHF.

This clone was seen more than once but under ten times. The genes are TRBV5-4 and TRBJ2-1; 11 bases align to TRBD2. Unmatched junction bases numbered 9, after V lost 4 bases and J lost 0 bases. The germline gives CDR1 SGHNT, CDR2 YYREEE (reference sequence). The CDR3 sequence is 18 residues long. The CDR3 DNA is TGTGCCAGCAGCCCGGGGGGGACTAGCGGAGGCTCCTACAATGAGCAGTTCTTC. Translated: CASSPGGTSGGSYNEQFF.

The CDR3 sequence is CAWSLGGVPGGYTF. The CDR3 DNA sequence: TGTGCCTGGAGCCTAGGGGGGGTCCCAGGCGGCTACACCTTC. The V and J genes are TRBV30 and TRBJ1-2, with a possible D match to TRBD1 (6 bases). CDR3 length equals 14 residues. Germline V CDR1 and CDR2: GTSNPN, SVGIG (reference sequence). V lost 3 bases and J lost 8, with 19 bases in between.

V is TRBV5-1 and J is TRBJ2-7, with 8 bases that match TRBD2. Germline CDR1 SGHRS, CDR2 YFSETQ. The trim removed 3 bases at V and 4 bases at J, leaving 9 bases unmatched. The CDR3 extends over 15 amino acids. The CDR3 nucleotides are TGCGCCAGCAGCTGGGATAGCGGGGTCTCATACGAGCAGTACTTC. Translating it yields CASSWDSGVSYEQYF.

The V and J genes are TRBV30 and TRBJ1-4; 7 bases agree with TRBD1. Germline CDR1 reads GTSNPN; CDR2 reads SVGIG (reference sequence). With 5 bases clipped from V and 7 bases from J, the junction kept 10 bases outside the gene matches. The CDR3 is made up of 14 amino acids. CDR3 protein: CAWATGTATEKLFF. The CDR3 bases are TGTGCCTGGGCCACCGGGACAGCGACTGAAAAACTGTTTTTT.

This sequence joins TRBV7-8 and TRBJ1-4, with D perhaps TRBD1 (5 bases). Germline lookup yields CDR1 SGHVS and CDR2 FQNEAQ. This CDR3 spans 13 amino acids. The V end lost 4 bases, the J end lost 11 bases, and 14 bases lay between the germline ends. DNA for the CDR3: TGTGCCAGCAGCTCATGGCCCGGGGGGAAACTGTTTTTT. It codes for CASSSWPGGKLFF. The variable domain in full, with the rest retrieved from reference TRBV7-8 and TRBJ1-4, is GAGVSQSPRYKVAKRGQDVALRCDPISGHVSLFWYQQALGQGPEFLTYFQNEAQLDKSGLPSDRFFAERPEGSVSTLKIQRTQQEDSAVYLCASSSWPGGKLFFGSGTQLSVL.

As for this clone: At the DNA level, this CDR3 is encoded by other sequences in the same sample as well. CDR3 sequence (DNA): TGCGCCAGCAGCTTGGCGGCGGGGATGAACACTGAAGCTTTCTTT. Residues: CASSLAAGMNTEAFF. The chain combines TRBV5-1 with TRBJ1-1; no firm D call. Germline V gene sequence: CDR1 SGHRS, CDR2 YFSETQ. Trimming took 0 bases from V and 0 from J, leaving 9 bases between them. This CDR3 spans 15 amino acids.

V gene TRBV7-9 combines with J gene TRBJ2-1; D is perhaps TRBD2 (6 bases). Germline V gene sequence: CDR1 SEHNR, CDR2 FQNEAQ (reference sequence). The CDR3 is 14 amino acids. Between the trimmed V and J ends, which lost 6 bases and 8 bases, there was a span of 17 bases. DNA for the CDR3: TGTGCCAGCAGTTCAGGACGGGGGATAGATGAGCAGTTCTTC. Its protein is CASSSGRGIDEQFF.

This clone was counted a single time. The CDR3 here is CASSFGGEGSEQYF. In DNA, the CDR3 is TGTGCCAGCAGTTTCGGGGGGGAGGGATCCGAGCAGTACTTC. The chain links TRBV27 to TRBJ2-7; 8 bases map to TRBD2. The germline V gene encodes CDR1 MNHEY and CDR2 SMNVEV (reference sequence). Losses at the gene ends were 3 bases for V and 6 bases for J; bases not matched to a gene: 7. The CDR3 is 14 residues long.

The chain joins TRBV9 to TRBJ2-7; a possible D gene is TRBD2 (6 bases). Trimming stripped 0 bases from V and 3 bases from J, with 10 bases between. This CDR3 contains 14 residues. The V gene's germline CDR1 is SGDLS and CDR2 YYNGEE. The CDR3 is CASSVEGGNYEQYF. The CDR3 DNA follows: TGTGCCAGCAGCGTAGAAGGAGGGAACTACGAGCAGTACTTC. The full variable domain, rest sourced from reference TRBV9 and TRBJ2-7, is DSGVTQTPKHLITATGQRVTLRCSPRSGDLSVYWYQQSLDQGLQFLIQYYNGEERAKGNILERFSAQQFPDLHSELNLSSLELGDSALYFCASSVEGGNYEQYFGPGTRLTVT.

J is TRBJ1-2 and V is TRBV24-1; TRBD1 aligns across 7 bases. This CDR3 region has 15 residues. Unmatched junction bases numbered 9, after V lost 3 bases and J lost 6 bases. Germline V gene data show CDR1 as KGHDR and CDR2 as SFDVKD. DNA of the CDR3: TGTGCCACCAGTGATCAATGGGGGACAGACGATGGCTACACCTTC. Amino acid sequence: CATSDQWGTDDGYTF.

This CDR3 is CASRFNDRGYGYTF. The DNA of the CDR3 is TGTGCCAGCAGGTTTAACGACAGGGGCTATGGCTACACCTTC. The chain joins TRBV6-5 to TRBJ1-2, with 8 nucleotides matching TRBD1. Trimming at V came to 6 bases and at J to 4 bases, leaving 7 bases not matched to a gene. Germline assignment: CDR1 MNHEY and CDR2 SVGAGI. This CDR3 is 14 amino acids long.

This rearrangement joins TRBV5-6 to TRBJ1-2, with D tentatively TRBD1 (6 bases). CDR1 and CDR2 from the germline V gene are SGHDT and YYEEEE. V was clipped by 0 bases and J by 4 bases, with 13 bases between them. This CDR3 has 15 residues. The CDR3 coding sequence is TGTGCCAGCAGCTTGGCCGGACAGAACCCCTATGGCTACACCTTC. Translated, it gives CASSLAGQNPYGYTF. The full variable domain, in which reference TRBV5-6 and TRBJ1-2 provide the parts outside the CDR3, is DAGVTQSPTHLIKTRGQQVTLRCSPKSGHDTVSWYQQALGQGPQFIFQYYEEEERQRGNFPDRFSGHQFPNYSSELNVNALLLGDSALYLCASSLAGQNPYGYTFGSGTRLTVV.